The TCR beta chain under discussion was sequenced for a study of T-cell memory formation after mild COVID-19. Turning to the study itself: Largely donor-specific TCR clusters were found.

There are many counts of this clonotype. Its target is not known. Study results and caveats: Later expanders leaned CD4+, whereas day 15 to 85 contracting clones were balanced CD4/CD8. Contracting CD4+ clones were located mainly in CM and EM, and CD8+ clones in EMRA.

TCRdb ran MiXCR on the 5' RACE reads and lists one entry per CDR3 protein. This table holds 200,000 to 250,000 distinct CDR3 sequences, 9% to 10% found once. Source material: PBMCs or a T cell subset sorted from them (not recorded which). The sequence was obtained from a young man who had mild COVID-19 (a few samples of this study predate the infection). Cell type and time point are not known.

The CDR3 protein is CAIRDSYYNEQFF. Written as DNA, the CDR3 is TGTGCTATCCGGGACAGTTACTACAATGAGCAGTTCTTC. The chain employs TRBV7-7 and TRBJ2-1; TRBD1 agrees at 7 bases. The germline gives CDR1 SSHAT, CDR2 FNYEAQ (reference sequence). The CDR3 covers 13 residues.